Listed below are T cell receptor beta chains from one sample, sequenced in a study of T cells in Graves' hyperthyroidism and ophthalmopathy. TCRdb independently ran MiXCR on the multiplex PCR reads; one entry per CDR3 protein. The sample holds over 150,000 distinct CDR3 sequences, about a sixth seen once. Input material: blood. These receptors all come from a woman in her forties or fifties with Graves' hyperthyroidism. The CDR3 runs from the conserved cysteine through the conserved F or W. The D gene is left open where the match is weak. Size is omitted from some rows. Given values are once, few, many or a class for expanded clones.

CDR3	DNA	D	length	V	J	size
CAISAVNTEAFF	TGTGCCATCAGTGCAGTGAACACTGAAGCTTTCTTT	-	12	TRBV10-3	TRBJ1-1	many
CASSFYNQPQHF	TGTGCCAGCAGTTTTTACAATCAGCCCCAGCATTTT	-	12	TRBV27	TRBJ1-5	many
CASSSRPGLNTDTQYF	TGTGCCAGCAGCTCCCGTCCGGGACTCAACACAGATACGCAGTATTTT	-	16	TRBV7-9	TRBJ2-3	many
CASSLTVSGGEQFF	TGCGCCAGCAGCTTGACAGTTTCCGGCGGTGAGCAGTTCTTC	-	14	TRBV5-1	TRBJ2-1	many
CASTPKTLAKNIQYF	TGTGCCAGCACCCCCAAAACCTTAGCCAAAAACATTCAGTACTTC	-	15	TRBV6-2/TRBV6-3	TRBJ2-4	few
CASSLVMGRTEAFF	TGTGCCAGCAGCTTAGTTATGGGACGCACTGAAGCTTTCTTT	-	14	TRBV11-2	TRBJ1-1	-
CASSYEGGADEQYF	TGTGCCAGCAGTTACGAGGGGGGGGCAGATGAGCAGTACTTC	-	14	TRBV6-5	TRBJ2-7	many
CASSQTRRQSFQETQYF	TGCGCCAGCAGCCAAACAAGGAGGCAGAGCTTCCAAGAGACCCAGTACTTC	-	17	TRBV5-1	TRBJ2-5	many
CASSDRGVSYEQYF	TGTGCCAGCAGTGACAGGGGAGTCTCCTACGAGCAGTACTTC	-	14	TRBV6-1	TRBJ2-7	many
CASIPGGDPLGAEAFF	TGTGCCAGCATCCCTGGCGGGGACCCTCTGGGGGCTGAAGCTTTCTTT	-	16	TRBV12-3/TRBV12-4	TRBJ1-1	many
CASKFEGPTYEQYF	TGCGCCAGCAAATTCGAGGGTCCCACCTACGAGCAGTACTTC	-	14	TRBV5-1	TRBJ2-7	many
CASSARAAYGYTF	TGTGCCAGCAGCGCCCGAGCGGCGTATGGCTACACCTTC	-	13	TRBV9	TRBJ1-2	many
CASSLDRNTGELFF	TGCGCCAGCAGCTTGGACAGAAACACCGGGGAGCTGTTTTTT	-	14	TRBV5-1	TRBJ2-2	many
CASSIGSQLEAFF	TGTGCCAGTAGTATAGGTTCCCAGCTTGAAGCTTTCTTT	-	13	TRBV19	TRBJ1-1	-
CASSAAGDGYSYEQYF	TGTGCCAGCAGCGCCGCGGGGGACGGCTACTCCTACGAGCAGTACTTC	TRBD2	16	TRBV9	TRBJ2-7	many
CSARKQGGLGEAFF	TGCAGTGCTAGAAAACAAGGGGGGCTTGGTGAAGCTTTCTTT	-	14	TRBV20-1	TRBJ1-1	many